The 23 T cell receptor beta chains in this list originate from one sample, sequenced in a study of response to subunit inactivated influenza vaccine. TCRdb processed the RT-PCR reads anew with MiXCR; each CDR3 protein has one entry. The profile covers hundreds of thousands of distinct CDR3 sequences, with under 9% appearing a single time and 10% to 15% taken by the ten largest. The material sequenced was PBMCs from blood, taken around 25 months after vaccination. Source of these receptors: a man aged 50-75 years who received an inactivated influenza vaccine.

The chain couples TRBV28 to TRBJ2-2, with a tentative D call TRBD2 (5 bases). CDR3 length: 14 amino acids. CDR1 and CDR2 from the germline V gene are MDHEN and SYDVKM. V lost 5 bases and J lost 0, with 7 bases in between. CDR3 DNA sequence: TGTGCCAGCAGTCGGGGAGCGAACACCGGGGAGCTGTTTTTT. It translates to CASSRGANTGELFF.

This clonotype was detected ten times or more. CDR3 bases: TGTGCCAGCAGTTACCGTAGCGGCTCCTACAATGAGCAGTTCTTC. This gives the protein CASSYRSGSYNEQFF. The chain recombines TRBV6-2 or TRBV6-3 with TRBJ2-1, with D maybe TRBD2 (6 bases). The germline V gene has CDR1 MNHEY and CDR2 SVGEGT. The length of the CDR3 is 15 residues. The V gene lost 2 bases and the J gene lost 0 bases, with 8 bases spanning the gap.

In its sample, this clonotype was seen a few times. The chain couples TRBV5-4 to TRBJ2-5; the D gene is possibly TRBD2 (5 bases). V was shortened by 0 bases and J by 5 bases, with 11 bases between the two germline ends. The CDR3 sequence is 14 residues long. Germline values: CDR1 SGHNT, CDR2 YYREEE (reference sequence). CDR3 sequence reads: CASSLEDGEETQYF. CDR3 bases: TGTGCCAGCAGCTTGGAAGACGGGGAGGAGACCCAGTACTTC. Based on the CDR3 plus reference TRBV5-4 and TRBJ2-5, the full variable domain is ETGVTQSPTHLIKTRGQQVTLRCSSQSGHNTVSWYQQALGQGPQFIFQYYREEENGRGNFPPRFSGLQFPNYSSELNVNALELDDSALYLCASSLEDGEETQYFGPGTRLLVL.

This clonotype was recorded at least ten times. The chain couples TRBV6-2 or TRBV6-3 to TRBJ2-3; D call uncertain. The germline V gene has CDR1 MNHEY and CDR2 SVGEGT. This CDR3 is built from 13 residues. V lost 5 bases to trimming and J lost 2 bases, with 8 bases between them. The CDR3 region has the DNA TGTGCCAGCAGTCGACCGTACACAGATACGCAGTATTTT. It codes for CASSRPYTDTQYF.

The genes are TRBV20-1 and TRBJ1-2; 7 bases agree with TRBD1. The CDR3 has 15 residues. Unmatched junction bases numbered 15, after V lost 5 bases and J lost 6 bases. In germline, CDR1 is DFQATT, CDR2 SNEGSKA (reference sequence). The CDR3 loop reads CSAPPIGRGGNGYTF. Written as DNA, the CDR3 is TGCAGTGCTCCTCCCATTGGCAGGGGGGGGAATGGCTACACCTTC.

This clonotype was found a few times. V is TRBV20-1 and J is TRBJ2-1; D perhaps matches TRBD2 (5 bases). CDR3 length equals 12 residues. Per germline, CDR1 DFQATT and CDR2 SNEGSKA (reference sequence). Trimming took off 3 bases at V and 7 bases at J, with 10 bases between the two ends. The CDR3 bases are TGCAGTGCTAGCGGGGTGGGGAATGAGCAGTTCTTC. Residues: CSASGVGNEQFF.

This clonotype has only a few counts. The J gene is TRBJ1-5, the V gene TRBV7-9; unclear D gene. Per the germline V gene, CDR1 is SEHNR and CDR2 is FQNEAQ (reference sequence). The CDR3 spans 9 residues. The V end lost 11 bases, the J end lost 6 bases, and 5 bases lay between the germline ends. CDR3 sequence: CAVGQPQHF. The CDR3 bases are TGTGCCGTAGGTCAGCCCCAGCATTTT.

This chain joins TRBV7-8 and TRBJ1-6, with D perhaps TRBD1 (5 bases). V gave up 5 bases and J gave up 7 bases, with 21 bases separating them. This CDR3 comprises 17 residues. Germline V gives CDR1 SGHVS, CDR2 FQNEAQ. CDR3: CASSPQLGRRINSPLHF. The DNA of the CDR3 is TGTGCCAGCAGCCCCCAGCTGGGACGACGTATAAATTCACCCCTCCACTTT.

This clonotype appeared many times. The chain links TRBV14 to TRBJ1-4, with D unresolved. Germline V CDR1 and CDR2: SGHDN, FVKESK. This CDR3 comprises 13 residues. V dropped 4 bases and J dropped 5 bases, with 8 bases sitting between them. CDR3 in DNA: TGTGCCAGCAGCCGGAACACGAATGAAAAACTGTTTTTT. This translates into CASSRNTNEKLFF.

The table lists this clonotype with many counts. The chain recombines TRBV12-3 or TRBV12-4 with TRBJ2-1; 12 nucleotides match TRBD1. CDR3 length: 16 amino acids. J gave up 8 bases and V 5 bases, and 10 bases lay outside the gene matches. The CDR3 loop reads CASSGTGTGGFDEQFF. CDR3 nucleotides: TGTGCCAGCAGTGGAACCGGGACAGGGGGCTTCGATGAGCAGTTCTTC.

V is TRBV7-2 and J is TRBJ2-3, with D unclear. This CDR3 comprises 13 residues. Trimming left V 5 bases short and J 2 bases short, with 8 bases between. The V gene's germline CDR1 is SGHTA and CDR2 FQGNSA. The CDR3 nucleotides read TGTGCCAGCAGCCGCCCCCCCACAGATACGCAGTATTTT. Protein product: CASSRPPTDTQYF.

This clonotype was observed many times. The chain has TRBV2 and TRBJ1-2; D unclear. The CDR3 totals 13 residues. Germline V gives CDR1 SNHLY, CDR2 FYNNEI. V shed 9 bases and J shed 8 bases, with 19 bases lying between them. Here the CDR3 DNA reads TGTGCCAGTGTTAAAGAGACCATGGGGGGCTACACCTTC. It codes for CASVKETMGGYTF. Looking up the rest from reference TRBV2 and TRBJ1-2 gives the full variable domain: EPEVTQTPSHQVTQMGQEVILRCVPISNHLYFYWYRQILGQKVEFLVSFYNNEISEKSEIFDDQFSVERPDGSNFTLKIRSTKLEDSAMYFCASVKETMGGYTFGSGTRLTVV.

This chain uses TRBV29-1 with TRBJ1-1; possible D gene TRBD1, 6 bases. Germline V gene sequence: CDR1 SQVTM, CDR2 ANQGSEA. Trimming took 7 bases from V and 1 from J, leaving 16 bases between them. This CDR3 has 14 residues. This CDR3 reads CSGVRQVTNTEAFF. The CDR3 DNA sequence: TGCAGCGGGGTCCGACAGGTTACGAACACTGAAGCTTTCTTT.

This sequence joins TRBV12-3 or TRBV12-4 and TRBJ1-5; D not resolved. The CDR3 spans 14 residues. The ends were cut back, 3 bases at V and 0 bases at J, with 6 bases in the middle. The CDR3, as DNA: TGTGCCAGCAGTTTCTGGGATAGCAATCAGCCCCAGCATTTT. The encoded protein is CASSFWDSNQPQHF.

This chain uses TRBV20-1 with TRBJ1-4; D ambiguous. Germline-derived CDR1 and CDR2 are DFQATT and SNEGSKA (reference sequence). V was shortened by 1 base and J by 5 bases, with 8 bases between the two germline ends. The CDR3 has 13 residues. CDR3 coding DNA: TGCAGTGCTAGAGTGGGGTCAAATGAAAAACTGTTTTTT. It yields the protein CSARVGSNEKLFF.

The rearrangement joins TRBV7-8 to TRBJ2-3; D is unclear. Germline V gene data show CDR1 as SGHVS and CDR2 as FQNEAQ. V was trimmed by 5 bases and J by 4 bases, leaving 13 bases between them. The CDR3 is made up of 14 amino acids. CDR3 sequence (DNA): TGTGCCAGCAGCCAATATAGTAGGGCAGATACGCAGTATTTT. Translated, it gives CASSQYSRADTQYF.

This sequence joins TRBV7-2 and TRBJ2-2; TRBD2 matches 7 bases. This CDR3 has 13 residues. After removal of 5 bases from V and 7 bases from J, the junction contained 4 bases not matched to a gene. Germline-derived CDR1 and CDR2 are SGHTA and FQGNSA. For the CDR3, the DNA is TGTGCCAGCAGCAGGGAGGGGCACGGGGAGCTGTTTTTT. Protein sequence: CASSREGHGELFF.

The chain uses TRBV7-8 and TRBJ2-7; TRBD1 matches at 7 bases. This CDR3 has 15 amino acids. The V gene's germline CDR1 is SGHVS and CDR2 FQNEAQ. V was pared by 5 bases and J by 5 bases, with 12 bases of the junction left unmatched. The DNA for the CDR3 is TGTGCCAGCAGCCTGCAGACAGGGTTTTCCGACGAGCAGTACTTC. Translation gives CASSLQTGFSDEQYF.

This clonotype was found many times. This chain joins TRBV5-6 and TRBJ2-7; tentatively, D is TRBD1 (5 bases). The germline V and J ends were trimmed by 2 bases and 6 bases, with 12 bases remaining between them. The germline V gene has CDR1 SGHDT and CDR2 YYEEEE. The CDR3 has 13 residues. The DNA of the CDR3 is TGTGCCAGCAGCTTCCAGGGTACTGTCGAGCAGTACTTC. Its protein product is CASSFQGTVEQYF.

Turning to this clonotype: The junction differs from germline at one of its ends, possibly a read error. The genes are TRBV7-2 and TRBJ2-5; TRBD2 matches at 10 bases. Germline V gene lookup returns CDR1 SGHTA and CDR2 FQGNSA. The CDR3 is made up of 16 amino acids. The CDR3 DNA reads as TGTGCCAGCAGCTTAGGGCTAGCGGGGGCCCAAGAGACCCAGTACTTT. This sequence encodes CASSLGLAGAQETQYF.

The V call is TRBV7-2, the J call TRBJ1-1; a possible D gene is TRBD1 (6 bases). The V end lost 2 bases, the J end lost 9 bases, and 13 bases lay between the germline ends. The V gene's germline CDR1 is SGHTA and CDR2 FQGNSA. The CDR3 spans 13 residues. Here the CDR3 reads CASSLREGGKAFF. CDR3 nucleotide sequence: TGTGCCAGCAGCTTAAGAGAGGGGGGAAAAGCTTTCTTT.

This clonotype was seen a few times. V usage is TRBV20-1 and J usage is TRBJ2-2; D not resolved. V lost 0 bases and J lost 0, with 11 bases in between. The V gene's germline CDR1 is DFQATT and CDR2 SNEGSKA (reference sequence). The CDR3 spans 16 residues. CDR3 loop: CSARDYLRTNTGELFF. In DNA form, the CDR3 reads TGCAGTGCTAGAGATTACTTACGGACGAACACCGGGGAGCTGTTTTTT.

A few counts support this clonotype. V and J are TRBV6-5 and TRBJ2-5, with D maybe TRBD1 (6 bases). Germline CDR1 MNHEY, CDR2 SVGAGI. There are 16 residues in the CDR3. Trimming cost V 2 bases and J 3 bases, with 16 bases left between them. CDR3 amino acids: CASSYGQGPREETQYF. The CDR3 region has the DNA TGTGCCAGCAGTTACGGTCAGGGGCCGCGTGAAGAGACCCAGTACTTC.